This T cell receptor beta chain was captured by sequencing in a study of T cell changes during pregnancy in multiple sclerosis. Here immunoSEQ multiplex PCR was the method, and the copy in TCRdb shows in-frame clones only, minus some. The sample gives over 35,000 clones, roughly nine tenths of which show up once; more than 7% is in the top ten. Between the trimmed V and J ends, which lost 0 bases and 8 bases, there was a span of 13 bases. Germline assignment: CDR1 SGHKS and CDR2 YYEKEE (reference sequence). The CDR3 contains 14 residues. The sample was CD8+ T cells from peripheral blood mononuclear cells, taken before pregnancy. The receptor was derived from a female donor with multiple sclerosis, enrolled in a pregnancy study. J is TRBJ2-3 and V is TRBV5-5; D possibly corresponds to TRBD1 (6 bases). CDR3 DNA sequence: TGTGCCAGCAGCTTGGACAGCCTAGGGGGTACGCAGTATTTT. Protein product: CASSLDSLGGTQYF.